This TCR beta chain was captured by sequencing in a study of blood T cell repertoires in COVID-19 (dated by TCRdb to the early 2020s). Looking at the study overall: Samples covering the acute and convalescent phases of COVID-19 were provided by collaborators in the United States, Italy and Spain. Nearly every sample came with metadata listing a de-identified subject ID, COVID-19 status, age in years and sex. A freely available public database, intended as a resource for researchers studying the immune response to SARS-CoV-2, is where the repertoires were released. The samples were drawn from two sources: the first 160 participants of the ongoing ImmuneRACE study, and about 1,300 subjects contributed by 6 global collaborators. The prospective study material was composed of cDNA or gDNA derived from T cells, B-cell-depleted T cells, or PBMCs. Where available, HLA class I and class II types were obtained from metadata supplied by the sample provider rather than from assay-based typing. Deeply sampled blood TCRbeta repertoires from subjects exposed to, actively infected with, or recovered from COVID-19 were included in the dataset. General findings and caveats noted by the study authors: The amount of clinical and demographic metadata varied by source and participant and was provided uncurated.

The immunoSEQ Assay, a bias-controlled multiplex PCR, was used to amplify TCRbeta CDR3 regions from genomic DNA. In the source study's methods: The number of nucleated cells in each sample was estimated by amplification of reference gene primers within the assay. Sequence reads were collapsed and filtered to measure the absolute abundance of every unique TCRbeta CDR3 rearrangement. For each sample, productive Simpson clonality was calculated as the square root of Simpson's diversity index over productive rearrangements. TCRdb provides this immuneACCESS table in a form limited to in-frame rearrangements. Some clones are lacking; in checked studies, under half of them reflect an unresolved V gene, and why the rest are absent is not known. V and J calls and clone size are copied from that table; D and trimming were computed from the DNA. For this sample there are 270,000 or so clones; 85% appear just once. Jointly, the top ten make up more than 6.5% of the sample.

Participants in the prospective study were aged roughly 18 to 90 years, lived in more than 20 United States geographic areas, and enrolled through a virtual design. To assign participants to cohorts, the prospective study relied on clinical history that participants themselves reported in a screening survey and a study questionnaire. Exposed participants had been in contact with someone with a PCR-confirmed or clinician-diagnosed COVID-19 case within 2 weeks of study entry. Mobile phlebotomists in the prospective study collected whole blood, serum and a nasopharyngeal or oropharyngeal swab from every participant. Additional blood draws and questionnaires over an approximately 2-month period could optionally be provided by prospective study participants. Blood samples from the prospective study were shipped frozen or at room temperature prior to DNA extraction. This clone was observed once. No antigen is known for it. Base-call qualities are not available, and no considerably larger clone is one nucleotide away.

The germline V gene sets CDR1 to SGHTS and CDR2 to YDEGEE. Including cysteine and phenylalanine, the CDR3 has 10 amino acids. Only the CDR3 DNA stays, 30 bases, in frame from base 1. Trimming removed 0 bases from V and 14 bases from J, leaving 3 bases between the germline ends. The rearranged segments are TRBV5-8 and TRBJ1-6; the D gene cannot be named for sure. Sequenced input: PBMCs or T cells enriched from blood (not recorded which). This clonotype was obtained from a woman aged 45-65 years who had been exposed to COVID-19. CDR3 loop: CASSLVALHF. The DNA reads as follows: TGTGCCAGCAGCTTGGTAGCCCTCCACTTT.